This T cell receptor beta chain was found in a study of blood T cell repertoires in COVID-19. For the study at large: There were acute and convalescent COVID-19 samples, and they came from the United States, Italy and Spain.

A Seattle source enrolled patients during active infection and followed them longitudinally. Of note for this clone: Other DNA sequences within the sample encode an identical CDR3.

As originally analysed: The assay estimated nucleated cells by amplifying reference gene primers. Produced via immunoSEQ multiplex PCR; TCRdb's table is partial and in-frame only. V and J calls and clone size are those listed in that table; D and trimming were worked out from the DNA. The repertoire holds about 130,000 clones, with roughly 80% as singletons. The ends were cut back, 0 bases at V and 0 bases at J, with 7 bases in the middle. CDR3 length: 14 residues. CDR1 and CDR2 (germline): SGHDT, YYEEEE. The sequenced sample was peripheral blood. The origin of this receptor is a man of 80 years or more with COVID-19, enrolled during active disease. This rearrangement joins TRBV5-6 to TRBJ2-7; D may be TRBD2 (6 bases). CDR3 protein: CASSLGGDSYEQYF. In nucleotides, the CDR3 is TGTGCCAGCAGCTTGGGGGGGGACTCCTACGAGCAGTACTTC. Filled out from reference TRBV5-6 and TRBJ2-7, the complete variable domain reads DAGVTQSPTHLIKTRGQQVTLRCSPKSGHDTVSWYQQALGQGPQFIFQYYEEEERQRGNFPDRFSGHQFPNYSSELNVNALLLGDSALYLCASSLGGDSYEQYFGPGTRLTVT.